Below, one T cell receptor beta chain is given with its context. Its antigen remains unidentified. Cultured CD4+ T cell DNA was sequenced using the Oncomine TCR Beta short-read assay. TCRdb re-called the PCR reads with MiXCR, one entry per CDR3 protein. The sample holds 15,000 to 20,000 distinct CDR3 sequences, 40% to 55% seen once. The CDR3 is made up of 18 amino acids. V gave up 5 bases and J gave up 0 bases, with 22 bases separating them. Germline V gene sequence: CDR1 LNHDA, CDR2 SQIVND (reference sequence). The sample comes from a study of vaccination and CD4 T cells after COVID-19. Study summary: The authors gave control cultures a CEFX pool, an HIV-1 Nef pool, or no peptide.

The treatment was: approximately 11-day PBMC culture with coronavirus spike peptide pools or control peptides (ViraFEST assay). Half-medium replacement with fresh IL-2 medium took place on days 3 and 7. Specimen: CD4+ T cells from blood, cultured in vitro, collected before SARS-CoV-2 vaccination. V and J are TRBV19 and TRBJ1-2; D gene uncertain. The TCR originated in a human donor who received a COVID-19 vaccine. In nucleotides, the CDR3 is TGTGCCAGTAGTCCCCCCGTGCGGTGGCAGCGGTCTAACTATGGCTACACCTTC. Translating it yields CASSPPVRWQRSNYGYTF.